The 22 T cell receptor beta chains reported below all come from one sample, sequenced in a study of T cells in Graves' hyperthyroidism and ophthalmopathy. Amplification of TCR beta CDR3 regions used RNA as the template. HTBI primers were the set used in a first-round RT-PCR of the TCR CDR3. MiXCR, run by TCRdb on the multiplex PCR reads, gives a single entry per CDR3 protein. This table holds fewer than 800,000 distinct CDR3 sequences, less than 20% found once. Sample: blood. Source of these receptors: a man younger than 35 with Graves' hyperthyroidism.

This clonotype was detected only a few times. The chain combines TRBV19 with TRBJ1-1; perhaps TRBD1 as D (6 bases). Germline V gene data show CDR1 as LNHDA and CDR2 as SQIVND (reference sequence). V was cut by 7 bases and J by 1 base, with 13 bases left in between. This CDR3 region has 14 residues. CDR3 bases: TGTGCCAGTAAAACCGGGACAAAGAACACTGAAGCTTTCTTT. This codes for CASKTGTKNTEAFF. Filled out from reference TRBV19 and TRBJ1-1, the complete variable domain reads DGGITQSPKYLFRKEGQNVTLSCEQNLNHDAMYWYRQDPGQGLRLIYYSQIVNDFQKGDIAEGYSVSREKKESFPLTVTSAQKNPTAFYLCASKTGTKNTEAFFGQGTRLTVV.

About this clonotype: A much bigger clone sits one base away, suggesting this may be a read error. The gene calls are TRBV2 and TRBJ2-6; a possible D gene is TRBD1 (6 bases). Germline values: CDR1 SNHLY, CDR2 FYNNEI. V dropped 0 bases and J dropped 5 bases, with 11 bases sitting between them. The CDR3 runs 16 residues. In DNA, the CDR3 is TGTGCCAGCAGTGAAGCCATGGGGGCTTGGGCCAACGTCCTGACTTTC. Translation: CASSEAMGAWANVLTF.

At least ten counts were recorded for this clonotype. The CDR3 sequence is CASKEADTEAFF. The CDR3 bases are TGTGCCAGCAAGGAGGCGGACACTGAAGCTTTCTTT. The chain carries TRBV28 and TRBJ1-1; D gene uncertain. Trimming took off 7 bases at V and 3 bases at J, with 9 bases between the two ends. Germline V gene lookup returns CDR1 MDHEN and CDR2 SYDVKM. The CDR3 extends over 12 amino acids.

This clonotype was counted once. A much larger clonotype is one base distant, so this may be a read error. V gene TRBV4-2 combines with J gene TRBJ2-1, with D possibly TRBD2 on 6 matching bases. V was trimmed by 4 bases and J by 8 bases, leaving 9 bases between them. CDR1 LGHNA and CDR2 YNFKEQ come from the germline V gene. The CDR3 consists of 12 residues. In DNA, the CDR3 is TGTGCCAGCAGCCGACTAGGGGATGAGCAGTTCTTC. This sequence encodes CASSRLGDEQFF.

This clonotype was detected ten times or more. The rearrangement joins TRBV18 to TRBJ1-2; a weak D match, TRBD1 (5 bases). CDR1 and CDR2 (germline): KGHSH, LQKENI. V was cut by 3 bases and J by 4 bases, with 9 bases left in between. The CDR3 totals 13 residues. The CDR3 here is CASSPGASYGYTF. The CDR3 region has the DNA TGTGCCAGCTCACCCGGGGCCAGCTATGGCTACACCTTC.

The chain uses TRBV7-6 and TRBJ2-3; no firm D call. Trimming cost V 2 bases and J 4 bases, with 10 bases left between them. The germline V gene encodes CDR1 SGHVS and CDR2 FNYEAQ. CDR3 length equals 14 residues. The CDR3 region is CASSLSHRPDTQYF. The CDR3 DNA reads TGTGCCAGCAGCTTATCTCACAGACCAGATACGCAGTATTTT.

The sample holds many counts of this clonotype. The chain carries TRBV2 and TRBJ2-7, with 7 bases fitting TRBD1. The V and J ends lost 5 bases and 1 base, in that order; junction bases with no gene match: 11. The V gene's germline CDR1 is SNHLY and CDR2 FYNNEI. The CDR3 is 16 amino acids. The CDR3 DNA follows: TGTGCCAGCAGTAGAATTCGACAGGGAAGTTCCTACGAGCAGTACTTC. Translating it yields CASSRIRQGSSYEQYF.

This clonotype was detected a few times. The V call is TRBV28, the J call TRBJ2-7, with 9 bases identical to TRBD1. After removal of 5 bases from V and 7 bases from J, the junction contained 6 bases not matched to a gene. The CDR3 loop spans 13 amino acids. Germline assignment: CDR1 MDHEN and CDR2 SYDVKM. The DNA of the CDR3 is TGTGCCAGCAGTCAGGGACAGGGTTGGGAGCAGTACTTC. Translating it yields CASSQGQGWEQYF.

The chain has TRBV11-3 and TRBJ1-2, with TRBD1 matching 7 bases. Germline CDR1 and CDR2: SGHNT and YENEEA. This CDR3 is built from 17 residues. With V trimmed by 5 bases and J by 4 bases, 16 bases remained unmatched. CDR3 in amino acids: CASSPKVGQVSFYGYTF. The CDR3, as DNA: TGTGCCAGCAGCCCTAAAGTAGGACAGGTTTCCTTCTATGGCTACACCTTC.

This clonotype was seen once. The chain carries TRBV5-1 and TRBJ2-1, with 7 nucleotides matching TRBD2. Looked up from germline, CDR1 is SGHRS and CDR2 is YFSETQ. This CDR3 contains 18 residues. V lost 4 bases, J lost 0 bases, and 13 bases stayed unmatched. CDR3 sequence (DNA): TGCGCCAGCAGCGGATATAGCGGGCCAGCGGGCTCCTACAATGAGCAGTTCTTC. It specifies CASSGYSGPAGSYNEQFF.

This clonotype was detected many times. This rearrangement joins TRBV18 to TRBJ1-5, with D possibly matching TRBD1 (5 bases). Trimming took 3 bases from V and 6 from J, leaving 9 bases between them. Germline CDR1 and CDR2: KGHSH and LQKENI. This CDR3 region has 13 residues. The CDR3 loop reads CASSPGTAQPQHF. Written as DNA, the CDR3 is TGTGCCAGCTCACCCGGGACGGCTCAGCCCCAGCATTTT.

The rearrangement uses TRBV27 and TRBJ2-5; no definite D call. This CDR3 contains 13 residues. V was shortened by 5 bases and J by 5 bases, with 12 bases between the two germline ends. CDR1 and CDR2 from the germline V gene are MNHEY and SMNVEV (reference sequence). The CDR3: CASSPQVRETQYF. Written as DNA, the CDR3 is TGTGCCAGCAGTCCCCAGGTGAGGGAGACCCAGTACTTC.

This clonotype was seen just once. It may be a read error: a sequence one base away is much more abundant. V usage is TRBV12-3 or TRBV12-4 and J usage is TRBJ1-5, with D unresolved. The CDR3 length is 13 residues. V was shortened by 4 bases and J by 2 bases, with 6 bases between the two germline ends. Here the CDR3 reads CASSCQGNQPQHF. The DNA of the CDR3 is TGTGCCAGCAGTTGCCAGGGCAATCAGCCCCAGCATTTT.

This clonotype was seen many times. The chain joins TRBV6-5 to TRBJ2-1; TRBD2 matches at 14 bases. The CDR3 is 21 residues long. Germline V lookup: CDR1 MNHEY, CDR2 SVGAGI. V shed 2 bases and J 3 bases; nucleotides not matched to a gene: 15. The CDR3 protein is CASSYRTPGLAGVKGYNEQFF. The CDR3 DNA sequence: TGTGCCAGCAGTTACCGGACCCCGGGACTAGCGGGAGTGAAGGGCTACAATGAGCAGTTCTTC.

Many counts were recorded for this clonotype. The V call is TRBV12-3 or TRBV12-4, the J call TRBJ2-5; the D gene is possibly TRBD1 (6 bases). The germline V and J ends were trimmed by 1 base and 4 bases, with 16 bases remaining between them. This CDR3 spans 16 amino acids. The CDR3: CASSLGWQGLGETQYF. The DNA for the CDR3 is TGTGCCAGCAGTTTAGGGTGGCAGGGGCTGGGAGAGACCCAGTACTTC.

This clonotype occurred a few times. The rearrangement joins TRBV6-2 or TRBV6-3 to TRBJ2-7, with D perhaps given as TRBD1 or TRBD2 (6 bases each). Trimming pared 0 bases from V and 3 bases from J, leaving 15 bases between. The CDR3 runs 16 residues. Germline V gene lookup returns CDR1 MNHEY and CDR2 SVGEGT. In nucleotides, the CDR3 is TGTGCCAGCAGTTACTCGAGGTTGAGGGGGGACTACGAGCAGTACTTC. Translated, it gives CASSYSRLRGDYEQYF.

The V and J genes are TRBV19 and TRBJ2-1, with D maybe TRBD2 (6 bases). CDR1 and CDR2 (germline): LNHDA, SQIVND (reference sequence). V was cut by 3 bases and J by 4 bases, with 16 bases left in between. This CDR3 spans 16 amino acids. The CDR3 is CASSMAGSRIYNEQFF. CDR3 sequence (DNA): TGTGCCAGTAGTATGGCCGGGAGCCGGATATACAATGAGCAGTTCTTC.

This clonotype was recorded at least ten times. As DNA, the CDR3 is TGCAGTGCTCGGGACCCTACGAATGAGCAGTTCTTC. Translation gives CSARDPTNEQFF. The chain has TRBV20-1 and TRBJ2-1; possibly TRBD1 or TRBD2 for D (5 bases each). Trimming took 5 bases from V and 7 from J, leaving 12 bases between them. The germline gives CDR1 DFQATT, CDR2 SNEGSKA (reference sequence). The CDR3 sequence is 12 residues long.

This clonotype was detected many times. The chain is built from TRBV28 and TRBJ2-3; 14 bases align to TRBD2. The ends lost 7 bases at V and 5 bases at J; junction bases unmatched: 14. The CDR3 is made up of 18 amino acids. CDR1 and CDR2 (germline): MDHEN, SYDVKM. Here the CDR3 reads CASNLPPGLAGVQDTQYF. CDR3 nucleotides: TGTGCCAGCAACCTGCCACCGGGACTAGCGGGAGTACAAGATACGCAGTATTTT.

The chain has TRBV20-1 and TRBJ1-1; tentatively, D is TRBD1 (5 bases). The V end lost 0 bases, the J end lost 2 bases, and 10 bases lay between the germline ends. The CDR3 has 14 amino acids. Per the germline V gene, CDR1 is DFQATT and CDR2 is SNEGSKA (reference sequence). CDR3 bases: TGCAGTGCTAGAGATAGGGGAGCAAACACTGAAGCTTTCTTT. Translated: CSARDRGANTEAFF.

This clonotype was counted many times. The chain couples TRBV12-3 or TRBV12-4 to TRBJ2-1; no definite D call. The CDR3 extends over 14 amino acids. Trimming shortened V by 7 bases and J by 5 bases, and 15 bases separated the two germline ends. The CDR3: CASNLRAPHNEQFF. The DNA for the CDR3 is TGTGCCAGCAATCTTCGAGCTCCCCACAATGAGCAGTTCTTC.

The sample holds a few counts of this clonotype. Here the CDR3 DNA reads TGTGCCAGCAGTTTGGGGGGAGAAGCTGGGAAGTTCTTC. This translates into CASSLGGEAGKFF. V is TRBV6-1 and J is TRBJ2-1; a weak D match, TRBD2 (6 bases). Looked up from germline, CDR1 is MNHNS and CDR2 is SASEGT. CDR3 length: 13 amino acids. V was trimmed by 5 bases and J by 14 bases, leaving 19 bases between them.